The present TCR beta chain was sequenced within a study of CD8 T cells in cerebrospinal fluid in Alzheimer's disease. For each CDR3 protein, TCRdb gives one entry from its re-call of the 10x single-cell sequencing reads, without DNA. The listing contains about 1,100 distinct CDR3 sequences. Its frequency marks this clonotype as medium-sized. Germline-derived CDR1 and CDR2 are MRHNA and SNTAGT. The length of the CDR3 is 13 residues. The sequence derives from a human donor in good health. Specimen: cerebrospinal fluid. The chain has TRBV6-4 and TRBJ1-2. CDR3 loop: CASSDGGLYGYTF.